Each of the 15 T cell receptor beta chains below was sequenced from the same sample in a study of blood T cell repertoires in COVID-19 (dated by TCRdb to 2020 to 2022). The library relied on the immunoSEQ multiplex PCR assay. Imported from immuneACCESS, the table was reduced by TCRdb to in-frame sequences with V and J called. These copies leave out some clones; in studies compared against another copy, an unresolved V gene accounts for under half, and the cause of the remainder is not known. This sample is represented by 100,000 to 120,000 clones; roughly 85% of them were singletons. Roughly 16% of the sample lies in the top ten. The specimen was peripheral blood. These TCRs come from a woman older than 75 with active or convalescent COVID-19.

V and J are TRBV5-1 and TRBJ2-2; 10 nucleotides match TRBD1. Germline CDR1 and CDR2: SGHRS and YFSETQ. There are 15 residues in the CDR3. The junction had 4 bases not matched to a gene; V was cut back by 4 bases and J by 4 bases. This CDR3 is CASSKGQGSTGELFF. CDR3 nucleotides: TGCGCCAGCAGCAAGGGACAGGGGAGCACCGGGGAGCTGTTTTTT.

The chain links TRBV30 to TRBJ2-3; 7 nucleotides match TRBD2. Germline CDR1 GTSNPN, CDR2 SVGIG (reference sequence). The CDR3 runs 14 residues. V trimming: 2 bases; J trimming: 2 bases; junction bases outside the gene matches: 4. The CDR3 bases are TGTGCCTGGAGTTGGCTAGCGGACACAGATACGCAGTATTTT. Translating it yields CAWSWLADTDTQYF.

This clone was seen a single time. In DNA form, the CDR3 reads TGTGCCTCCTCCTCAAACCGTTTCTACCAGGTAGAGACCCAGTACTTC. This encodes CASSSNRFYQVETQYF. J is TRBJ2-5 and V is TRBV7-6, with no clear D. The CDR3 is 16 amino acids. V was cut by 11 bases and J by 4 bases, with 26 bases left in between. CDR1 and CDR2 (germline): SGHVS, FNYEAQ.

This sequence joins TRBV7-3 and TRBJ2-3; maybe TRBD2 (5 bases). CDR1 and CDR2 (germline): SGHTA, FQGTGA. V lost 5 bases to trimming and J lost 6 bases, with 18 bases between them. The CDR3 is made up of 15 amino acids. CDR3 sequence: CASSTLGPPFDTQYF. The CDR3 DNA follows: TGTGCCAGCAGCACACTAGGCCCCCCGTTTGATACGCAGTATTTT.

The rearrangement joins TRBV7-9 to TRBJ2-4; 11 nucleotides agree with TRBD2. Germline V CDR1 and CDR2: SEHNR, FQNEAQ (reference sequence). There are 17 residues in the CDR3. J was trimmed by 7 bases and V by 6 bases; bases with no gene match: 14. CDR3 bases: TGTGCCAGCAGTCCAAACCTTAGCGGGAGGGAAGGGAACATTCAGTACTTC. Encoded protein: CASSPNLSGREGNIQYF.

The chain employs TRBV5-8 and TRBJ1-1; 11 nucleotides match TRBD1. The germline gives CDR1 SGHTS, CDR2 YDEGEE. The CDR3 runs 16 residues. V was clipped by 4 bases and J by 4 bases; unmatched bases: 9. CDR3: CASSPWTGGRITEAFF. The CDR3 nucleotides read TGTGCCAGCAGCCCTTGGACAGGGGGCAGGATCACTGAAGCTTTCTTT.

The sample holds a few counts of this clone. This chain joins TRBV10-3 and TRBJ2-7; D perhaps matches TRBD1 (6 bases). CDR1 is ENHRY and CDR2 is SYGVKD in the germline V gene. The length of the CDR3 is 14 residues. V shed 4 bases and J shed 4 bases, with 14 bases lying between them. The chain's CDR3 is CAISAGHKPYEQYF. The CDR3 region has the DNA TGTGCCATCAGTGCGGGACACAAACCATACGAGCAGTACTTC.

The sample holds a few counts of this clone. V gene TRBV6-5 combines with J gene TRBJ1-5, with 8 positions matching TRBD1. CDR1 is MNHEY, CDR2 SVGAGI, per germline. The J segment lost 5 bases and the V segment lost 6 bases, leaving 6 bases of the junction unmatched. The CDR3 has 14 residues. DNA for the CDR3: TGTGCCAGCAGCAAAACAGGGGGTTATCAGCCCCAGCATTTT. Translated: CASSKTGGYQPQHF.

This clone was found once. The J gene is TRBJ2-7, the V gene TRBV29-1; TRBD1 matches 8 bases. Trimming removed 6 bases from V and 4 bases from J; junction bases left unmatched: 5. The CDR3 is 12 residues long. Germline lookup yields CDR1 SQVTM and CDR2 ANQGSEA. The CDR3 loop reads CSVMTGVYEQYF. The CDR3 region has the DNA TGCAGCGTGATGACAGGGGTTTACGAGCAGTACTTC.

This rearrangement joins TRBV6-2 or TRBV6-3 to TRBJ2-1, with a weak D call TRBD2 (5 bases). The length of the CDR3 is 19 residues. From germline, CDR1 is MNHEY and CDR2 SVGEGT. V lost 3 bases to trimming and J lost 0 bases, with 21 bases between them. The CDR3 loop is CASSYSFESSGSSYNEQFF. CDR3 nucleotides: TGTGCCAGCAGTTATTCTTTCGAGTCGTCGGGGAGCTCCTACAATGAGCAGTTCTTC.

This rearrangement joins TRBV30 to TRBJ1-1; D unresolved. The CDR3 spans 13 residues. CDR1 and CDR2 (germline): GTSNPN, SVGIG (reference sequence). Between the trimmed V and J ends, which lost 1 base and 5 bases, there was a span of 11 bases. The chain's CDR3 is CAWSGNSGTEAFF. Written as DNA, the CDR3 is TGTGCCTGGAGTGGGAACAGTGGGACTGAAGCTTTCTTT.

This chain connects TRBV7-9 to TRBJ1-2; 10 bases match TRBD1. Germline CDR1 and CDR2: SEHNR and FQNEAQ (reference sequence). Trimming at V came to 5 bases and at J to 2 bases, leaving 8 bases not matched to a gene. The length of the CDR3 is 16 residues. The CDR3 loop reads CASSPGQGTPNYGYTF. The CDR3, as DNA: TGTGCCAGCAGCCCGGGACAGGGGACCCCGAACTATGGCTACACCTTC.

The J gene is TRBJ1-2, the V gene TRBV7-9; D perhaps matches TRBD1 (6 bases). Per the germline V gene, CDR1 is SEHNR and CDR2 is FQNEAQ (reference sequence). CDR3 length: 13 residues. Trimming cost V 4 bases and J 0 bases, with 6 bases left between them. The CDR3 here is CASSSGANYGYTF. CDR3 nucleotides: TGTGCCAGCAGCTCAGGGGCTAACTATGGCTACACCTTC. The full variable domain, its missing parts supplied by reference TRBV7-9 and TRBJ1-2, is DTGVSQNPRHKITKRGQNVTFRCDPISEHNRLYWYRQTLGQGPEFLTYFQNEAQLEKSRLLSDRFSAERPKGSFSTLEIQRTEQGDSAMYLCASSSGANYGYTFGSGTRLTVV.

This clone was seen once. This rearrangement joins TRBV6-5 to TRBJ2-1; D uncertain. This CDR3 spans 15 amino acids. In germline, CDR1 is MNHEY, CDR2 SVGAGI. Trimming shortened V by 6 bases and J by 2 bases, and 14 bases separated the two germline ends. CDR3 region: CASRYRVYAYNEQFF. DNA of the CDR3: TGTGCCAGCAGATACCGGGTTTATGCCTACAATGAGCAGTTCTTC.

The CDR3 here is CASSLGGTMEQFF. The CDR3 DNA reads TGTGCCAGCAGCTTAGGGGGGACTATGGAGCAGTTCTTC. The rearrangement links TRBV7-6 to TRBJ2-1; the match to TRBD2 covers 7 bases. Germline V gives CDR1 SGHVS, CDR2 FNYEAQ. The V segment lost 1 base and the J segment 10 bases; nucleotides outside the gene matches: 4. This CDR3 region has 13 residues.